This is a list of T cell receptor beta chains from one sample in a study of blood T cells in healthy people across ages. TCRdb redid the calling of the 5' RACE reads with MiXCR, one entry per CDR3 protein. Among roughly 1,000,000 distinct CDR3 sequences listed, approximately 26% were seen once. The sample also formed part of further work on T cells of mothers and their children.

Sequencing input: blood. The receptors derive from a girl aged 2 to 10 in good health. Each CDR3 is given with its conserved first and last residue. A D gene is named only where the DNA matches it firmly. Expanded clones get a size class; other rows say once, few or many, or leave the size out.

size	V	D	J	CDR3	DNA
few	TRBV20-1	NA	TRBJ1-4	CSAREREKLFF	TGCAGTGCTAGAGAGAGGGAAAAACTGTTTTTT
NA	TRBV4-2	NA	TRBJ1-3	CASSQDRLQAGRRNTIYF	TGTGCCAGCAGCCAAGATCGTCTTCAGGCAGGGAGACGAAACACCATATATTTT
NA	TRBV19	NA	TRBJ2-1	CASSISQSSYNEQFF	TGTGCCAGTAGTATATCCCAGAGCTCCTACAATGAGCAGTTCTTC
few	TRBV7-6	TRBD1	TRBJ2-7	CASSLLETGSYEQYF	TGTGCCAGCAGCTTATTGGAGACAGGGAGCTACGAGCAGTACTTC
few	TRBV4-2	NA	TRBJ2-3	CASSLATWNFDTDTQYF	TGTGCCAGCAGCCTCGCAACTTGGAACTTCGACACAGATACGCAGTATTTT
NA	TRBV6-5	NA	TRBJ1-5	CASSLLGGNQPQHF	TGTGCCAGCAGTCTCCTCGGGGGGAATCAGCCCCAGCATTTT
NA	TRBV6-6	NA	TRBJ1-1	CASSYASPEAFF	TGTGCCAGCAGTTACGCGTCCCCTGAAGCTTTCTTT
NA	TRBV20-1	TRBD2	TRBJ2-1	CSASGTSGRAGLNEQFF	TGCAGTGCTAGCGGGACTAGCGGGAGGGCAGGCCTCAATGAGCAGTTCTTC
few	TRBV29-1	NA	TRBJ1-1	CSGASPGGAFF	TGCAGCGGCGCCAGCCCGGGGGGAGCTTTCTTT
NA	TRBV12-3/TRBV12-4	NA	TRBJ1-1	CASRVIDTEAFF	TGTGCCAGCAGAGTTATCGACACTGAAGCTTTCTTT
few	TRBV29-1	NA	TRBJ2-6	CSVLETGANVLTF	TGCAGCGTTCTAGAGACTGGGGCCAACGTCCTGACTTTC
few	TRBV6-6	TRBD1	TRBJ2-5	CASSYPGQEAETQYF	TGTGCCAGCAGTTACCCGGGACAGGAGGCAGAGACCCAGTACTTC
few	TRBV4-2	NA	TRBJ2-7	CASSQNGGTASSYEQYF	TGTGCCAGCAGCCAAAATGGGGGGACCGCGAGCTCCTACGAGCAGTACTTC
NA	TRBV12-3/TRBV12-4	NA	TRBJ2-3	CASSHSDGGATDTQYF	TGTGCCAGCAGCCATAGCGACGGGGGAGCTACAGATACGCAGTATTTT
few	TRBV7-9	TRBD2	TRBJ2-1	CASNGLAGDHEQFF	TGTGCCAGCAATGGACTAGCGGGAGATCATGAGCAGTTCTTC
once	TRBV7-9	NA	TRBJ2-5	CASFRQGETQYF	TGTGCCAGTTTTAGGCAGGGAGAGACCCAGTACTTC